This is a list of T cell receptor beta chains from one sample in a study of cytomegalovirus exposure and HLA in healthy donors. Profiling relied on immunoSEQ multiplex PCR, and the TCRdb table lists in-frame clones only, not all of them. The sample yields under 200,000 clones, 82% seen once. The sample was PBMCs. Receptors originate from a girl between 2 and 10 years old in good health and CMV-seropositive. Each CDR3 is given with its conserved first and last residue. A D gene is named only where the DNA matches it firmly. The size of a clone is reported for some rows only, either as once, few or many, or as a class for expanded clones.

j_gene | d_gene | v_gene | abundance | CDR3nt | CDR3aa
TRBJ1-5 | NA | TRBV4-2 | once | TGTGCCAGCAGCCCGTCTTTGAGGCGGAATGTAGATCAGCCCCAGCATTTT | CASSPSLRRNVDQPQHF
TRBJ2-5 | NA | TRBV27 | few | TGTGCCAGCCACTTTCATGGGGCAGTCCTCTCTCAAGAGACCCAGTACTTC | CASHFHGAVLSQETQYF
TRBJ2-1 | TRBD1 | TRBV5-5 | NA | TGTGCCAGCAGCTCGGGACAGGGGGCACTCAATGAGCAGTTCTTC | CASSSGQGALNEQFF
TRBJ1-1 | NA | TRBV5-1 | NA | TGCGCCAGCAGCACGGGGACATATGAAGCTTTCTTT | CASSTGTYEAFF
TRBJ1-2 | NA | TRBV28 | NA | TGTGCCAGCAGTTTAGGTGGCATCGGCTACACCTTC | CASSLGGIGYTF
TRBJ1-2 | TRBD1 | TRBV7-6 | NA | TGTGCCAGCAGCTTGGGACAGGGGGCCGACTATGGCTACACCTTC | CASSLGQGADYGYTF
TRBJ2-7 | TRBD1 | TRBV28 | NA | TGTGCCAGCAGCTCACCGGGACAGGGAGGAGGCACCTACGAGCAGTACTTC | CASSSPGQGGGTYEQYF
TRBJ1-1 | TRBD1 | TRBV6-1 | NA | TGTGCCAGCAGTTTGTACGGGACAGGGGAGGCTGAAGCTTTCTTT | CASSLYGTGEAEAFF
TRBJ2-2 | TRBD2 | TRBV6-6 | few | TGTGCCAGCAGTTACTACCCCGGGGGGGGCACCGGGGAGCTGTTTTTT | CASSYYPGGGTGELFF
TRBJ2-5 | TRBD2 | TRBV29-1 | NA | TGCAGGCAATCCCCAGTAGCGGGAGGGCCAGAGTCAGTGGAAGAGACCCAGTACTTC | CRQSPVAGGPESVEETQYF
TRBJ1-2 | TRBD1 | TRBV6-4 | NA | TGTGCCAGCAGTGACGGCCAGGGGGGATATGGCTACACCTTC | CASSDGQGGYGYTF
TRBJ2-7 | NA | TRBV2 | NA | TGTGCCAGCAGTGAAGCGACGGGGAAGAAGTCCTACGAGCAGTACTTC | CASSEATGKKSYEQYF
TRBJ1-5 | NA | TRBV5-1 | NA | TGCGCCAGCAGCTTGGCGGGGGATAGCAATCAGCCCCAGCATTTT | CASSLAGDSNQPQHF
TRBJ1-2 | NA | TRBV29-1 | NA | TGCAGCGGACAGATTTATGGCTACACCTTC | CSGQIYGYTF
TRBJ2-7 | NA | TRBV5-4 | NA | TGTGCCAGCAAAAGGGATCAGGGGCCCTACGAGCAGTACTTC | CASKRDQGPYEQYF
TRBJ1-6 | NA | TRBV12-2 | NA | TGTGCAAGTCGCCCTCGACAGACCAAGTACTCCAATTCACCCCTCCACTTT | CASRPRQTKYSNSPLHF
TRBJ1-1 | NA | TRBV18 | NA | TGTGCCAGCTCACCACCCGGGACACCGGTATCCGAAGCTTTCTTT | CASSPPGTPVSEAFF
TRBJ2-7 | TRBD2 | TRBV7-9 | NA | TGTGCCAGCAGCCCCGGTCTAGCGGGAGCAAGTCTCTCCTACGAGCAGTACTTC | CASSPGLAGASLSYEQYF
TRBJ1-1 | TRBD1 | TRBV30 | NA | TGTGCCTGGGAGGGACAGCGGAACACTGAAGCTTTCTTT | CAWEGQRNTEAFF
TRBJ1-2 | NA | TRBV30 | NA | TGTGCCTGGAGGCCCGCCGGGGGGAACTATGGCTACACCTTC | CAWRPAGGNYGYTF
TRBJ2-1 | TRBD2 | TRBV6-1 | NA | TGTGCCAGCAGTGAAATAGCGGGAGGGAGAGATGAGCAGTTCTTC | CASSEIAGGRDEQFF
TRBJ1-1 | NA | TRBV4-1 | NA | TGCGCCAGCAGCCGAAGATTAGCAGGCAGGGACACTGAAGCTTTCTTT | CASSRRLAGRDTEAFF
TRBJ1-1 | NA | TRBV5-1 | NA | TGCGCCAGCAGCCCGCAACCGTCTAGTGAAGCTTTCTTT | CASSPQPSSEAFF
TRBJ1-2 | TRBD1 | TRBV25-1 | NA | TGTGCCAGCAGTTCCCCAAAGATGGGACAGGGCTATGGCTACACCTTC | CASSSPKMGQGYGYTF
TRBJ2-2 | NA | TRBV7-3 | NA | TGTGCCAGCAGCTTAGAGACCGGGGAGCTGTTTTTT | CASSLETGELFF
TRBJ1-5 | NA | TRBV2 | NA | TGTGCCAGCAGTGTTGGGGAGCGGCCCCAGCATTTT | CASSVGERPQHF
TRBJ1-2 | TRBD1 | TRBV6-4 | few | TGTGCCAGCAGTGACTCAGAGACAGGGGTGGATGGCTACACCTTC | CASSDSETGVDGYTF
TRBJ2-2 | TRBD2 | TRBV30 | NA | TGTGCCTTTCATCCGGGACTAGCCGGCACCGGGGAGCTGTTTTTT | CAFHPGLAGTGELFF
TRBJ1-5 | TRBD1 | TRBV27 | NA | TGTGCCAGCAGTTTTTTGACCGGGACAGGAAAAAATCAGCCCCAGCATTTT | CASSFLTGTGKNQPQHF
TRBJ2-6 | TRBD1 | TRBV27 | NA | TGTGCCGCCCGTTCGGGACAGAGCTCTGGGGCCAACGTCCTGACTTTC | CAARSGQSSGANVLTF
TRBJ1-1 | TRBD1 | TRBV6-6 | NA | TGTGCCAGCAGTTACGGACAGGGGACTGAAGCTTTCTTT | CASSYGQGTEAFF
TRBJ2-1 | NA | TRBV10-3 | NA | TGTGCCACCCATTCTATTTACAATGAGCAGTTCTTC | CATHSIYNEQFF
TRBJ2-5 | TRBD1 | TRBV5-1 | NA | TGCGCCAGCCGAGACAGGGTCCAAGAGACCCAGTACTTC | CASRDRVQETQYF
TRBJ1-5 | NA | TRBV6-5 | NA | TGTGCCAGCAGTAACAGGGTTAGCAATCAGCCCCAGCATTTT | CASSNRVSNQPQHF
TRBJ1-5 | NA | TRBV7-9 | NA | TGTGCCAGCAGCTTGAGAAGCAATCAGCCCCAGCATTTT | CASSLRSNQPQHF
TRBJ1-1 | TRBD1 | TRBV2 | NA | TGTGCCAGCAGAGGCTGGACAGGGAACACTGAAGCTTTCTTT | CASRGWTGNTEAFF
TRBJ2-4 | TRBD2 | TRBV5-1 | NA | TGCGCCAGTTCCCCTCGGGGGCTAGCGGGAAAGGTTGACTCAAACATTCAGTACTTC | CASSPRGLAGKVDSNIQYF
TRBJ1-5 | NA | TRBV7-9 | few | TGTGCCAGCAGCACCGGAGGGGTAGAGCAGCCCCAGCATTTT | CASSTGGVEQPQHF
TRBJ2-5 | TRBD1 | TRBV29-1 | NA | TGCAGCGTTGAAGACCCGGGACAGGGGTTTGGAGAGACCCAGTACTTC | CSVEDPGQGFGETQYF
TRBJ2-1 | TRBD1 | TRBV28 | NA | TGTGCCAGCAGTAAGGGGGCCTACGCGGGCGACAATGAGCAGTTCTTC | CASSKGAYAGDNEQFF
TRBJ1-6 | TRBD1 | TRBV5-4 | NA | TGTGCCAGCTTCCGGGACAGGGGTTCACCCCTCCACTTT | CASFRDRGSPLHF
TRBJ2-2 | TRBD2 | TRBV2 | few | TGTGCCAGCAGTGGGCTAGCGGGACGCACCGGGGAGCTGTTTTTT | CASSGLAGRTGELFF
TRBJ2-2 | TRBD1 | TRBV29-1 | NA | TGCAGCGTTGAAAAGGGACAGGGCCGAGCCGGGGAGCTGTTTTTT | CSVEKGQGRAGELFF
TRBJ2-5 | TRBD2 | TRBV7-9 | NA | TGTGCCAGCAGCCCTCCGATAAGGACTAGCGGGTCCCAAGAGACCCAGTACTTC | CASSPPIRTSGSQETQYF